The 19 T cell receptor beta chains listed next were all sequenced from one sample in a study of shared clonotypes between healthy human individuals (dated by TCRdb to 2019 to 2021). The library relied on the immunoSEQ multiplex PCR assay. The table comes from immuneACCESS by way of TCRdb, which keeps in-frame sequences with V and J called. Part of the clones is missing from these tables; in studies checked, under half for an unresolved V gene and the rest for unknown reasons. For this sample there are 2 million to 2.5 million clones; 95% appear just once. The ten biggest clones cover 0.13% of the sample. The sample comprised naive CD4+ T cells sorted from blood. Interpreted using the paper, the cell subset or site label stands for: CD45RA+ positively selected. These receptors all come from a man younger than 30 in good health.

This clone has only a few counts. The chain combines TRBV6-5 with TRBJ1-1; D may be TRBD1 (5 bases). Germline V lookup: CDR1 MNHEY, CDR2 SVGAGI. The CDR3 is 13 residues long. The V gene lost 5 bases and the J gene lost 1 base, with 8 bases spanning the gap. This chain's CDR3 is CASSTRENTEAFF. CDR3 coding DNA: TGTGCCAGCAGTACCAGGGAGAACACTGAAGCTTTCTTT.

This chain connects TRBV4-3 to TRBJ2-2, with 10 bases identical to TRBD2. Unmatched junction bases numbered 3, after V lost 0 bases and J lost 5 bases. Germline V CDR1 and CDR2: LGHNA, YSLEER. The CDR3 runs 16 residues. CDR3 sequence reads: CASSQDLGLATGELFF. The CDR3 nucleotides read TGCGCCAGCAGCCAAGATCTGGGACTAGCGACCGGGGAGCTGTTTTTT.

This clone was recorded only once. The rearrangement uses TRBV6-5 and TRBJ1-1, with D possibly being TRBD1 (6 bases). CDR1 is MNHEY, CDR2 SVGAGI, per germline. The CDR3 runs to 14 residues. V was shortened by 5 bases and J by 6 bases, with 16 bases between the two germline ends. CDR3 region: CASSPGQFRSEAFF. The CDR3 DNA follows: TGTGCCAGCAGTCCAGGACAGTTTCGATCTGAAGCTTTCTTT.

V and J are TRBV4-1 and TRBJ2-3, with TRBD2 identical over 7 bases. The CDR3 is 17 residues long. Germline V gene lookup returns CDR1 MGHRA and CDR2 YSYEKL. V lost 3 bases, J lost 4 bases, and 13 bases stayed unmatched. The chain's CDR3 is CASSHVGGSKGADTQYF. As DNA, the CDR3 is TGCGCCAGCAGCCACGTCGGCGGGAGTAAAGGCGCAGATACGCAGTATTTT.

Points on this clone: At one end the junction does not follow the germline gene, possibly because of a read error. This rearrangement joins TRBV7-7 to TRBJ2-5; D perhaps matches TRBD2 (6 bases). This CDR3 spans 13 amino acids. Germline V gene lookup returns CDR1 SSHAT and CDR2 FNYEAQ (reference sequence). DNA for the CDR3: TGTGCTAGCAGCTCGGCCTCGGGGGTGTCCCAGTACTTC. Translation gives CASSSASGVSQYF.

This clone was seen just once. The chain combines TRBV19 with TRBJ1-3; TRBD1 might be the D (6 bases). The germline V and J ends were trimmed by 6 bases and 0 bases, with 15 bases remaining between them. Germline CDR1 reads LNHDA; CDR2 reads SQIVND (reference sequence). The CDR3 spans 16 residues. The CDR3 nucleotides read TGTGCCAGTAGCGATACAGGGCGTCACTCTGGAAACACCATATATTTT. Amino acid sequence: CASSDTGRHSGNTIYF.

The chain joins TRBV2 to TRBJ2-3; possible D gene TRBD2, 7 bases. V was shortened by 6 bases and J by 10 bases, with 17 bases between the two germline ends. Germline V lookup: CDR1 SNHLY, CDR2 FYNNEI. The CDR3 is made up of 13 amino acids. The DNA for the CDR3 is TGTGCCAGCAGACAAGGGGGGGGCTTCCCGCAGTATTTT. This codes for CASRQGGGFPQYF.

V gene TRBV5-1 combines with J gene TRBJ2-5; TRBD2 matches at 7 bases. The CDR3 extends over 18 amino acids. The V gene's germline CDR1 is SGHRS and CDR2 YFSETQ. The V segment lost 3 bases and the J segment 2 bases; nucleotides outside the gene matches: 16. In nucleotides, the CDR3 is TGCGCCAGCAGCTCTGGGGTCATGGCTAGCGGAGATCAAGAGACCCAGTACTTC. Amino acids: CASSSGVMASGDQETQYF.

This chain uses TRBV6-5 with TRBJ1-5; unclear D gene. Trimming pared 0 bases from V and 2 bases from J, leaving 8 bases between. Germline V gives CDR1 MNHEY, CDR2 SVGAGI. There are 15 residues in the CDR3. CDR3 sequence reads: CASSYSGLGNQPQHF. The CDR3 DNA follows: TGTGCCAGCAGTTACTCTGGGTTAGGCAATCAGCCCCAGCATTTT.

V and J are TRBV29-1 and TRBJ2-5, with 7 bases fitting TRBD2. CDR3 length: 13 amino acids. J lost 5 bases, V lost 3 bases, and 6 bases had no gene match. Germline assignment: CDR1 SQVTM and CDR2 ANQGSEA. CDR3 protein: CSVEDAGVETQYF. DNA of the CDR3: TGCAGCGTTGAGGACGCGGGGGTGGAGACCCAGTACTTC.

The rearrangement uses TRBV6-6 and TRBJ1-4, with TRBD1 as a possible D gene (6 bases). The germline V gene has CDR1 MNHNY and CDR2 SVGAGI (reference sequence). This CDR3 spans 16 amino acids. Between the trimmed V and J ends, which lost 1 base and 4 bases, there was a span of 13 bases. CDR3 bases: TGTGCCAGCAGTTACTTTGGGGGGCGGGTTAATGAAAAACTGTTTTTT. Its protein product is CASSYFGGRVNEKLFF.

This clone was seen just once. In DNA form, the CDR3 reads TGTGCCAGCAGCCGACAGGAGCCTGAGAACACTGAAGCTTTCTTT. Translating gives CASSRQEPENTEAFF. This chain uses TRBV7-9 with TRBJ1-1, with D maybe TRBD1 (6 bases). The germline V gene has CDR1 SEHNR and CDR2 FQNEAQ (reference sequence). Trimming cost V 5 bases and J 1 base, with 14 bases left between them. The CDR3 has 15 amino acids. Looking up the rest from reference TRBV7-9 and TRBJ1-1 gives the full variable domain: DTGVSQNPRHKITKRGQNVTFRCDPISEHNRLYWYRQTLGQGPEFLTYFQNEAQLEKSRLLSDRFSAERPKGSFSTLEIQRTEQGDSAMYLCASSRQEPENTEAFFGQGTRLTVV.

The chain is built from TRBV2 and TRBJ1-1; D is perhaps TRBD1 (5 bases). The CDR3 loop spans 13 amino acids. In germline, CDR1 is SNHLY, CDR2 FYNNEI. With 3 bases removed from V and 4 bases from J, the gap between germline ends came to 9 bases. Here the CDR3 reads CASSDMGGTEAFF. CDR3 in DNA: TGTGCCAGCAGTGATATGGGGGGCACTGAAGCTTTCTTT. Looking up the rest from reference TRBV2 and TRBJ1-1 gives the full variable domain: EPEVTQTPSHQVTQMGQEVILRCVPISNHLYFYWYRQILGQKVEFLVSFYNNEISEKSEIFDDQFSVERPDGSNFTLKIRSTKLEDSAMYFCASSDMGGTEAFFGQGTRLTVV.

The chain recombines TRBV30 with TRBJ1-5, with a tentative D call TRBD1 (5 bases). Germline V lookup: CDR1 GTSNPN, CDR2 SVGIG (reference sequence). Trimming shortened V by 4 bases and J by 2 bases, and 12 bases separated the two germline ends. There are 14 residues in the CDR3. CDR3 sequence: CAWTRRDGNQPQHF. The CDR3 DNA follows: TGTGCCTGGACTCGCAGGGACGGCAATCAGCCCCAGCATTTT.

CDR3 amino acids: CASSPPGVAPNQPQHF. The CDR3 DNA reads as TGTGCCAGCTCACCACCGGGGGTCGCCCCGAACCAGCCCCAGCATTTT. The rearrangement joins TRBV18 to TRBJ1-5, with TRBD1 as a possible D gene (5 bases). The germline CDR1 and CDR2 sequences are KGHSH and LQKENI. The CDR3 totals 16 residues. Trimming cost V 0 bases and J 7 bases, with 16 bases left between them.

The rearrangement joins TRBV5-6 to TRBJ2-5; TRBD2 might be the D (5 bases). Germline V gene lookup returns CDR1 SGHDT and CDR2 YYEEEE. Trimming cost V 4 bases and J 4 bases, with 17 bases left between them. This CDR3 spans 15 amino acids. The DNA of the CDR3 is TGTGCCAGCAGCCCGAGTAGTAGCGCCCGAGAGACCCAGTACTTC. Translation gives CASSPSSSARETQYF.

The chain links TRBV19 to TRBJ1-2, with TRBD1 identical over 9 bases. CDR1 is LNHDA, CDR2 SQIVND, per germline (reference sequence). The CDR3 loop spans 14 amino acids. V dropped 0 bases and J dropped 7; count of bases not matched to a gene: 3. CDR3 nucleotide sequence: TGTGCCAGTAGTATAGAACAGGGGGCTTTTGGCTACACCTTC. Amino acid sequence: CASSIEQGAFGYTF.

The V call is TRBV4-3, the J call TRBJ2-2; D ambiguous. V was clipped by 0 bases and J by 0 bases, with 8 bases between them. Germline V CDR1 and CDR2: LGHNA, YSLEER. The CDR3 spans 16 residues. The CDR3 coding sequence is TGCGCCAGCAGCCAAGAGTCCCTTCCGAACACCGGGGAGCTGTTTTTT. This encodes CASSQESLPNTGELFF.

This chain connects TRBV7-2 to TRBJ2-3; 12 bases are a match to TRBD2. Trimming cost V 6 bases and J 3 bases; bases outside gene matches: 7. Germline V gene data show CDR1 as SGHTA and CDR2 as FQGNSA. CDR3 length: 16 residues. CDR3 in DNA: TGTGCCAGCAGGCCGCCTCTAGCGGGGGGGACAGATACGCAGTATTTT. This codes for CASRPPLAGGTDTQYF.